This T cell receptor (beta chain) was captured in a study of T cell repertoires in cytomegalovirus infection. The wider study: Both a matching HLA type and CMV infection were indicated by public TCR beta signatures.

TCRdb processed the reads anew with MiXCR; each CDR3 protein has one entry. The data hold approximately 990,000 distinct CDR3 sequences, with 30% to 40% observed a single time. A remark on this clonotype: Its antigen remains unidentified.

The CDR3 sequence is 20 residues long. Germline V CDR1 and CDR2: SEHNR, FQNEAQ (reference sequence). V trimming: 3 bases; J trimming: 0 bases; junction bases outside the gene matches: 16. Study-wide results and limits: The cumulative frequency of public TCR beta families identified carriers of CMV plus the relevant HLA. Ex vivo, HLA-C-restricted CMV-specific TCR beta clonotypes prevailed over the rest of the response.

Specimen: cultured CD8+ T cells from PBMCs, collected from culture after CMV antigen stimulation. The receptor's source is a human donor in good health (CMV status not recorded). Some clones in this sample may be carry-over from other donors' samples. The J gene is TRBJ2-1, the V gene TRBV7-9, with 8 bases lining up with TRBD2. The chain's CDR3 is CASSFQGISAGGFSYNEQFF. DNA of the CDR3: TGTGCCAGCAGCTTTCAAGGTATCTCTGCGGGGGGCTTCTCCTACAATGAGCAGTTCTTC.